The 28 T cell receptor beta chains below all came from one sample that was sequenced in a study of blood T cell repertoires in COVID-19. The repertoire was sequenced with immunoSEQ multiplex PCR; TCRdb's copy has only in-frame clones and lacks some. The data contain under 200,000 clones, around nine tenths of them seen just once; the ten biggest clones take up 20% to 25%. Sequenced: peripheral blood. The receptors shown here come from a man in his sixties with active or convalescent COVID-19.

The chain has TRBV10-1 and TRBJ2-2, with 8 bases matching TRBD1. This CDR3 has 15 residues. CDR1 is WNHNN, CDR2 SYGVQD, per germline (reference sequence). V dropped 6 bases and J dropped 5; count of bases not matched to a gene: 8. The CDR3 spells CASSPNHRGTGELFF. The DNA for the CDR3 is TGCGCCAGCAGCCCAAATCACAGGGGGACCGGGGAGCTGTTTTTT.

CDR3 amino acids: CASSSQAGGFTDTQYF. The DNA of the CDR3 is TGTGCCAGCAGCTCACAAGCGGGGGGGTTCACAGATACGCAGTATTTT. The chain joins TRBV7-2 to TRBJ2-3, with TRBD2 identical over 10 bases. Germline CDR1 reads SGHTA; CDR2 reads FQGNSA. This CDR3 has 16 residues. The J segment lost 2 bases and the V segment lost 4 bases, leaving 6 bases of the junction unmatched. The variable domain in full, completed from reference TRBV7-2 and TRBJ2-3, reads GAGVSQSPSNKVTEKGKDVELRCDPISGHTALYWYRQSLGQGLEFLIYFQGNSAPDKSGLPSDRFSAERTGGSVSTLTIQRTQQEDSAVYLCASSSQAGGFTDTQYFGPGTRLTVL.

This chain uses TRBV19 with TRBJ2-2; a possible D gene is TRBD1 (6 bases). This CDR3 contains 13 residues. From germline, CDR1 is LNHDA and CDR2 SQIVND (reference sequence). Deletions cut 3 bases from V and 6 bases from J, with 8 bases between. The CDR3 bases are TGTGCCAGTAGTATTCAGGGGTCCGGGGAGCTGTTTTTT. Translation gives CASSIQGSGELFF.

V usage is TRBV25-1 and J usage is TRBJ1-1; 8 bases fit TRBD1. V dropped 1 base and J dropped 4; count of bases not matched to a gene: 5. This CDR3 comprises 15 residues. CDR1 and CDR2 (germline): MGHDK, SYGVNS. CDR3 sequence reads: CASSELSTGGTEAFF. In DNA, the CDR3 is TGTGCCAGCAGTGAATTATCAACAGGGGGCACTGAAGCTTTCTTT.

The CDR3 region is CASSPLAGGSSYNEQFF. The CDR3 nucleotides read TGTGCCAGCAGCCCGTTAGCGGGGGGTAGCTCCTACAATGAGCAGTTCTTC. The V call is TRBV14, the J call TRBJ2-1; TRBD2 aligns across 10 bases. Losses at the gene ends were 4 bases for V and 0 bases for J; bases not matched to a gene: 6. The CDR3 runs 17 residues. Germline CDR1 and CDR2: SGHDN and FVKESK.

The chain joins TRBV5-1 to TRBJ1-3, with a weak D call TRBD1 (6 bases). Germline V gives CDR1 SGHRS, CDR2 YFSETQ. CDR3 length: 16 amino acids. Trimming took off 4 bases at V and 1 base at J, with 15 bases between the two ends. CDR3 sequence (DNA): TGCGCCAGCAGCGAGGAATTTACAGGGTCTGGAAACACCATATATTTT. Translated: CASSEEFTGSGNTIYF.

The chain uses TRBV4-2 and TRBJ2-1, with TRBD1 identical over 10 bases. After removal of 1 base from V and 7 bases from J, the junction contained 1 base not matched to a gene. The CDR3 length is 14 residues. Germline values: CDR1 LGHNA, CDR2 YNFKEQ. CDR3 sequence: CASSQGQGANEQFF. The DNA for the CDR3 is TGTGCCAGCAGCCAAGGACAGGGGGCGAATGAGCAGTTCTTC.

The chain couples TRBV5-1 to TRBJ2-3; D is undetermined. The germline V and J ends were trimmed by 0 bases and 3 bases, with 11 bases remaining between them. The CDR3 has 15 residues. Per the germline V gene, CDR1 is SGHRS and CDR2 is YFSETQ. The CDR3 DNA is TGCGCCAGCAGCTTGGCTCTGGCCCCAACAGATACGCAGTATTTT. Protein sequence: CASSLALAPTDTQYF.

This rearrangement joins TRBV2 to TRBJ2-3, with 11 bases identical to TRBD2. The J segment lost 2 bases and the V segment lost 6 bases, leaving 4 bases of the junction unmatched. The CDR3 spans 15 residues. Looked up from germline, CDR1 is SNHLY and CDR2 is FYNNEI. This CDR3 reads CASRGTSGYTDTQYF. The CDR3 DNA is TGTGCCAGCAGGGGGACTAGCGGCTACACAGATACGCAGTATTTT.

This chain connects TRBV6-1 to TRBJ1-5; TRBD1 might be the D (5 bases). The CDR3 is 13 amino acids. Germline V gene lookup returns CDR1 MNHNS and CDR2 SASEGT. With 3 bases removed from V and 7 bases from J, the gap between germline ends came to 10 bases. In DNA form, the CDR3 reads TGTGCCAGCAGTGAGTTGCAGGGACAGCCCCAGCATTTT. Translating it yields CASSELQGQPQHF.

The chain carries TRBV5-4 and TRBJ2-5; D gene ambiguous. V was cut by 1 base and J by 2 bases, with 6 bases left in between. Germline V gene data show CDR1 as SGHNT and CDR2 as YYREEE (reference sequence). CDR3 length: 13 amino acids. CDR3 sequence: CASSLPQQETQYF. The CDR3 nucleotides read TGTGCCAGCAGCTTGCCACAACAAGAGACCCAGTACTTC.

The V and J genes are TRBV7-6 and TRBJ2-7; D may be TRBD1 (6 bases). CDR3 length: 14 amino acids. CDR1 and CDR2 from the germline V gene are SGHVS and FNYEAQ. V was clipped by 1 base and J by 3 bases, with 10 bases between them. The CDR3 DNA is TGTGCCAGCAGCTTAGGACAGGCGGGCTACGAGCAGTACTTC. Its protein product is CASSLGQAGYEQYF.

The chain uses TRBV15 and TRBJ1-2; D is possibly TRBD1 (5 bases). Germline V gene lookup returns CDR1 LNHNV and CDR2 YYDKDF (reference sequence). V gave up 0 bases and J gave up 5 bases, with 22 bases separating them. The CDR3 is 18 residues long. This chain's CDR3 is CATSRDPPTGWDSYGYTF. The CDR3 coding sequence is TGTGCCACCAGCAGAGATCCCCCCACAGGCTGGGATTCATATGGCTACACCTTC.

The chain recombines TRBV6-2 or TRBV6-3 with TRBJ1-5; no clear D. The CDR3 is made up of 14 amino acids. The V end was cut by 4 bases, the J end by 4 bases, with 11 bases between. Per the germline V gene, CDR1 is MNHEY and CDR2 is SVGEGT. In DNA, the CDR3 is TGTGCCAGCAGTTTCCGGGAGGCTAATCAGCCCCAGCATTTT. Translating gives CASSFREANQPQHF.

The chain recombines TRBV5-5 with TRBJ2-3; D ambiguous. The CDR3 contains 13 residues. Per the germline V gene, CDR1 is SGHKS and CDR2 is YYEKEE (reference sequence). V was clipped by 4 bases and J by 0 bases, with 6 bases between them. In nucleotides, the CDR3 is TGTGCCAGCAGCCGCCAGAGCACAGATACGCAGTATTTT. Translated, it gives CASSRQSTDTQYF.

This clone appeared once. A read error may account for a junction end that differs from germline. The rearrangement joins TRBV11-2 to TRBJ1-6; a possible D gene is TRBD1 (5 bases). CDR3 length equals 14 residues. Germline CDR1 SGHAT, CDR2 FQNNGV. The CDR3 DNA sequence: TGTGCCAGCAGCTTAAGTGACAAGGGGTCACCCCTCCGCTTT. It encodes CASSLSDKGSPLRF.

This clone was found once. The chain is built from TRBV3-1 (or the pseudogene TRBV3-2) and TRBJ1-2; possibly TRBD1 for D (6 bases). Trimming left V 4 bases short and J 3 bases short, with 15 bases between. This CDR3 has 15 residues. CDR1 is LGHDT, CDR2 YNNKEL, per germline (reference sequence). CDR3 DNA: TGTGCCAGCAGCCCGACCGGGACATCGGACTATGGCTACACCTTC. This codes for CASSPTGTSDYGYTF.

The J gene is TRBJ1-3, the V gene TRBV7-9; D is uncertain. CDR1 and CDR2 (germline): SEHNR, FQNEAQ (reference sequence). The CDR3 spans 16 residues. V dropped 4 bases and J dropped 3 bases, with 16 bases sitting between them. For the CDR3, the DNA is TGTGCCAGCAGCTCCACTTCGACGGGAGATGGAAACACCATATATTTT. This sequence encodes CASSSTSTGDGNTIYF.

This clone was seen a single time. The V gene is TRBV5-1, the J gene TRBJ2-2; D might be TRBD1 (5 bases). The germline V gene encodes CDR1 SGHRS and CDR2 YFSETQ. CDR3 length: 15 residues. V gave up 4 bases and J gave up 0 bases, with 10 bases separating them. Written as DNA, the CDR3 is TGCGCCAGCAGCGTGACAGCTACGAACACCGGGGAGCTGTTTTTT. This sequence encodes CASSVTATNTGELFF.

This clone was seen a single time. The chain has TRBV10-2 and TRBJ1-2, with no clear D. Germline values: CDR1 WSHSY, CDR2 SAAADI. This CDR3 region has 13 residues. V gave up 3 bases and J gave up 4 bases, with 9 bases separating them. The CDR3 is CASSEWGGYGYTF. The CDR3 DNA follows: TGCGCCAGCAGTGAATGGGGAGGCTATGGCTACACCTTC.

This chain links TRBV6-5 with TRBJ1-5; the D gene is possibly TRBD1 (6 bases). The germline V gene encodes CDR1 MNHEY and CDR2 SVGAGI. The CDR3 totals 12 residues. V dropped 8 bases and J dropped 3 bases, with 8 bases sitting between them. The CDR3 DNA follows: TGTGCCAGCGGGACATACAATCAGCCCCAGCATTTT. Amino acids: CASGTYNQPQHF.

In this sample, this clone turned up once. This sequence joins TRBV2 and TRBJ2-1; D gene unclear. Trimming stripped 2 bases from V and 3 bases from J, with 11 bases between. CDR1 is SNHLY and CDR2 is FYNNEI in the germline V gene. The CDR3 extends over 15 amino acids. CDR3 loop: CASSELLVRYNEQFF. The CDR3 DNA follows: TGTGCCAGCAGTGAATTACTCGTCCGCTACAATGAGCAGTTCTTC.

The V gene is TRBV24-1, the J gene TRBJ2-2; D is possibly TRBD2 (5 bases). Germline-derived CDR1 and CDR2 are KGHDR and SFDVKD. This CDR3 has 16 residues. V lost 4 bases and J 2 bases, leaving 13 bases between the germline ends. The chain's CDR3 is CATSDLGRDNTGELFF. The CDR3 DNA follows: TGTGCCACCAGTGACCTTGGACGGGATAACACCGGGGAGCTGTTTTTT.

The chain is built from TRBV15 and TRBJ2-2; tentative D call: TRBD1 (6 bases). Trimming shortened V by 0 bases and J by 3 bases, and 11 bases separated the two germline ends. The CDR3 runs 16 residues. CDR1 is LNHNV, CDR2 YYDKDF, per germline (reference sequence). CDR3 loop: CATSRDRGGYTGELFF. The DNA for the CDR3 is TGTGCCACCAGCAGAGACAGGGGTGGTTACACCGGGGAGCTGTTTTTT.

This clone was counted a few times. The chain carries TRBV6-2 or TRBV6-3 and TRBJ1-1; TRBD1 is a possible D gene (5 bases). CDR3 length: 17 residues. Germline CDR1 is MNHEY and CDR2 is SVGEGT. Trimming cost V 5 bases and J 2 bases, with 21 bases left between them. The CDR3 spells CASSAQVRRFGNTEAFF. DNA for the CDR3: TGTGCCAGCAGTGCACAGGTACGAAGGTTCGGAAACACTGAAGCTTTCTTT.

This clone is labeled as medium-sized. The J gene is TRBJ2-1, the V gene TRBV11-2; D possibly corresponds to TRBD2 (6 bases). With 2 bases removed from V and 2 bases from J, the gap between germline ends came to 10 bases. The CDR3 has 15 residues. Looked up from germline, CDR1 is SGHAT and CDR2 is FQNNGV. The CDR3 sequence is CASSLKAGPYNEQFF. The CDR3 DNA sequence: TGTGCCAGCAGCTTAAAGGCGGGGCCCTACAATGAGCAGTTCTTC.

The chain carries TRBV14 and TRBJ1-2; possible D gene TRBD1, 5 bases. Germline loops: CDR1 SGHDN, CDR2 FVKESK. The CDR3 spans 14 residues. V was pared by 4 bases and J by 1 base, with 10 bases between. The CDR3: CASSPLTVNYGYTF. In DNA form, the CDR3 reads TGTGCCAGCAGCCCTTTGACAGTTAACTATGGCTACACCTTC. The full variable domain, completed using reference TRBV14 and TRBJ1-2, is EAGVTQFPSHSVIEKGQTVTLRCDPISGHDNLYWYRRVMGKEIKFLLHFVKESKQDESGMPNNRFLAERTGGTYSTLKVQPAELEDSGVYFCASSPLTVNYGYTFGSGTRLTVV.

This clone came up once. The V gene is TRBV5-1, the J gene TRBJ2-7; TRBD1 matches 7 bases. The J call is uncertain, as TRBJ2-5 better fits the DNA end. CDR1 and CDR2 (germline): SGHRS, YFSETQ. CDR3 size: 16 residues. The CDR3, as DNA: TGCGCCAGCAGCTTGGGATCCAGGGGGAAGCAAGAGACCCAGTACTTC. Its translation: CASSLGSRGKQETQYF.